What follows describes a single T cell receptor (beta chain). The target antigen is unknown. This record comes from a study of cytomegalovirus exposure and HLA in healthy donors. Study-wide results and limits: Altogether, 150 or so TCR beta chains were recorded as cytomegalovirus-associated. There was a cluster of highly shared sequence variants that was likely a sequencing artifact.

With 60 Vbeta and 13 Jbeta primers, the PCR was carried out. Generated by immunoSEQ multiplex PCR, the TCRdb table keeps only in-frame clones and is missing some. This table holds about 78,000 clones, approximately 70% found once. Trimming pared 0 bases from V and 4 bases from J, leaving 13 bases between. Germline CDR1 reads SGHKS; CDR2 reads YYEKEE (reference sequence). The CDR3 is 15 amino acids. The J gene is TRBJ1-2, the V gene TRBV5-5, with a tentative D call TRBD1 (5 bases). Material: PBMCs. The source of this sequence is a woman aged 40 to 50 in good health and CMV-seropositive. CDR3 sequence reads: CASSLVAGNIYGYTF. The DNA for the CDR3 is TGTGCCAGCAGCTTGGTGGCAGGGAACATCTATGGCTACACCTTC.